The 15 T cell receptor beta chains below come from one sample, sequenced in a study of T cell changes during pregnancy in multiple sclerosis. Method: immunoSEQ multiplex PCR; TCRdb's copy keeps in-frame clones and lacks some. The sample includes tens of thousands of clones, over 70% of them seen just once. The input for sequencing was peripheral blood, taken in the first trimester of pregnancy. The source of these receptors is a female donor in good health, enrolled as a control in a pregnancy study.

The CDR3 is CASSQDQRGGNNEQFF. The CDR3, as DNA: TGCGCCAGCAGCCAAGATCAGCGGGGGGGTAACAATGAGCAGTTCTTC. The J gene is TRBJ2-1, the V gene TRBV4-3; 10 nucleotides align to TRBD2. The CDR3 is 16 amino acids. Germline CDR1 LGHNA, CDR2 YSLEER. Germline trimming cut 0 bases from V and 5 bases from J; bases unmatched to any gene: 4.

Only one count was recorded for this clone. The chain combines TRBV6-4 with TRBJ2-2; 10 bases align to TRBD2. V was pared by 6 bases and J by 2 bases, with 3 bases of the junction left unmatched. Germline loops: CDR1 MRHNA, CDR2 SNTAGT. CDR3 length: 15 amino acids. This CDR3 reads CASRTSGDNTGELFF. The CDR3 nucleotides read TGTGCCAGCAGAACTAGCGGGGACAACACCGGGGAGCTGTTTTTT.

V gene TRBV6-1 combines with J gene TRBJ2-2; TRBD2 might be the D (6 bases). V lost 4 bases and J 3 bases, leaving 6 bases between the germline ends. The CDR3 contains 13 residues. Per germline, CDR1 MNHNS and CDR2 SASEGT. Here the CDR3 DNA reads TGTGCCAGCAGTGGGGGGGACACCGGGGAGCTGTTTTTT. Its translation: CASSGGDTGELFF.

CDR3 sequence (DNA): TGTGCCAGCAGTCTAGACGAGCAGTACTTC. This codes for CASSLDEQYF. The chain recombines TRBV27 with TRBJ2-7; D is uncertain. The CDR3 has 10 residues. Germline CDR1 reads MNHEY; CDR2 reads SMNVEV (reference sequence). Trimming left V 5 bases short and J 5 bases short, with 4 bases between.

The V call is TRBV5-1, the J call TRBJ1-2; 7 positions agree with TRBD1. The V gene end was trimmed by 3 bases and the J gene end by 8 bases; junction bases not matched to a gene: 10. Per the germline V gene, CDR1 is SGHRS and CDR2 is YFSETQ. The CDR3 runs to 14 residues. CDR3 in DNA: TGCGCCAGCAGCTGGGAAGGGACAGCGTCGGGCTACACCTTC. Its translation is CASSWEGTASGYTF. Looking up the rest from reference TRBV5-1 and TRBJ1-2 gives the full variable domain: KAGVTQTPRYLIKTRGQQVTLSCSPISGHRSVSWYQQTPGQGLQFLFEYFSETQRNKGNFPGRFSGRQFSNSRSEMNVSTLELGDSALYLCASSWEGTASGYTFGSGTRLTVV.

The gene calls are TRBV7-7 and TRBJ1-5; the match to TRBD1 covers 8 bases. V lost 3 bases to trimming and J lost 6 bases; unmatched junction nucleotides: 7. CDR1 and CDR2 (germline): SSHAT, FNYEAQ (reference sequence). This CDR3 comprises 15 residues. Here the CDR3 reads CASSFVQGAVQPQHF. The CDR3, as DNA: TGTGCCAGCAGCTTCGTGCAGGGGGCGGTTCAGCCCCAGCATTTT.

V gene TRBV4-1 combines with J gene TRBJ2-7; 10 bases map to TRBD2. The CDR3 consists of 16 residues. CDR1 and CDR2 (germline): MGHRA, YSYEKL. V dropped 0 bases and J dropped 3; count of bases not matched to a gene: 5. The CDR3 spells CASSQEKRGGFYEQYF. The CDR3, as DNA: TGCGCCAGCAGCCAAGAAAAGCGGGGGGGCTTCTACGAGCAGTACTTC.

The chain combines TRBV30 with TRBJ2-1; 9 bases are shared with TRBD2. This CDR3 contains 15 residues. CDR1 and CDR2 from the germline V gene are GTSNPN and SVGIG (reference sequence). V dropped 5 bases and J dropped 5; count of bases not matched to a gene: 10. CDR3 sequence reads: CAWGVTSGGNNEQFF. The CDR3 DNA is TGTGCCTGGGGGGTGACTAGCGGAGGGAACAATGAGCAGTTCTTC.

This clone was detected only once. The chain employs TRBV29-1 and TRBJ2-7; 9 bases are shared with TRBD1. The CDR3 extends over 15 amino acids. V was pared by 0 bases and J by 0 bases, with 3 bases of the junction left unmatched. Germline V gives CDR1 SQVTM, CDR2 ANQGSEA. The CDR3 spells CSVEDGTGSSYEQYF. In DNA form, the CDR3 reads TGCAGCGTTGAAGACGGGACAGGGAGCTCCTACGAGCAGTACTTC.

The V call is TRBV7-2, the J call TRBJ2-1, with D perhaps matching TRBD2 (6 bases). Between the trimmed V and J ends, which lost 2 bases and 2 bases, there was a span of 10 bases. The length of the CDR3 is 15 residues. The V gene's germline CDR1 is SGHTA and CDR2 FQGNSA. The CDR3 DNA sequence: TGTGCCAGCAGCTTAACGGGGGACCCCTACAATGAGCAGTTCTTC. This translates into CASSLTGDPYNEQFF.

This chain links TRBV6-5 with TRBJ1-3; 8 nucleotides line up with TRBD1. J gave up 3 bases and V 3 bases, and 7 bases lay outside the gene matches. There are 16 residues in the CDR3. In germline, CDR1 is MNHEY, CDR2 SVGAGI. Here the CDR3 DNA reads TGTGCCAGCAGTTATCGGGCCAGGGGGCTTGGAAACACCATATATTTT. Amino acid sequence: CASSYRARGLGNTIYF.

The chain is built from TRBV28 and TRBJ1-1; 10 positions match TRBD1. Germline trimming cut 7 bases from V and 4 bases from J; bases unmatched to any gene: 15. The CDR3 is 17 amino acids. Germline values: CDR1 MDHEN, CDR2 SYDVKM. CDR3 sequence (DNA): TGTGCCAGCACCCCCAGACAGGGGGCTCGGGGGGTCACTGAAGCTTTCTTT. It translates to CASTPRQGARGVTEAFF.

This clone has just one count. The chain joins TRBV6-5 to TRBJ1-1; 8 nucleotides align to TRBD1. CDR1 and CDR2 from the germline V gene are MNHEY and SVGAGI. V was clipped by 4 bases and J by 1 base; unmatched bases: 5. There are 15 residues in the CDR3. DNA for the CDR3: TGTGCCAGCAGTTCGGGACAGGCGACGAACACTGAAGCTTTCTTT. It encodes CASSSGQATNTEAFF.

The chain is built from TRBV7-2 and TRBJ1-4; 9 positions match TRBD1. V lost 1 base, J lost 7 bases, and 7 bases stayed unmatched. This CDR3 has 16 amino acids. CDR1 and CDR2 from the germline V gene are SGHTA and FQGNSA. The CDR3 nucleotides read TGTGCCAGCAGCTTAGAGGGACAGGGATCCGGTGAAAAACTGTTTTTT. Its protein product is CASSLEGQGSGEKLFF.

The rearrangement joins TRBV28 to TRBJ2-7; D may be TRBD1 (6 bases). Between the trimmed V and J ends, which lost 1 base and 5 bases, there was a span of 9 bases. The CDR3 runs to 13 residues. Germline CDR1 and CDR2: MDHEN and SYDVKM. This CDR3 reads CASSLFHRDEQYF. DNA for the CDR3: TGTGCCAGCAGTTTATTCCACAGGGACGAGCAGTACTTC.